These 31 T cell receptor beta chains were sequenced from one sample in a study of shared clonotypes between healthy human individuals (TCRdb year 2020). The method behind the library was the immunoSEQ multiplex PCR assay. TCRdb limited this immuneACCESS table to in-frame rearrangements with V and J called. A share of clones is missing; checked studies link under half to unresolved V genes, and the rest is unexplained. Recorded for this sample are about 520,000 clones; 95% to 96% of them occurred a single time. The ten most abundant clones make up about 0.059% of the sample. Sequencing was performed on naive CD4+ T cells sorted from blood. Taken with the paper, the label for cell subset or site translates to: CD45RA+ positively selected. The receptors shown here come from a woman younger than 45 in good health.

The V and J genes are TRBV6-5 and TRBJ2-7, with a weak D call TRBD1 (5 bases). The ends were cut back, 2 bases at V and 7 bases at J, with 12 bases in the middle. This CDR3 has 13 amino acids. Per the germline V gene, CDR1 is MNHEY and CDR2 is SVGAGI. CDR3 bases: TGTGCCAGCAGTTACAGGGGATTGGGGGAGCAGTACTTC. Translating it yields CASSYRGLGEQYF.

The chain couples TRBV18 to TRBJ2-5; 8 nucleotides match TRBD1. CDR3 length: 16 amino acids. Trimming cost V 3 bases and J 5 bases; bases outside gene matches: 11. Germline V lookup: CDR1 KGHSH, CDR2 LQKENI. The CDR3 DNA sequence: TGTGCCAGCTCACCCCAAGAGACAGGGGTTCGGGAGACCCAGTACTTC. This sequence encodes CASSPQETGVRETQYF.

This chain links TRBV28 with TRBJ1-5, with a tentative D call TRBD1 (5 bases). The V and J ends lost 7 bases and 6 bases respectively, with 22 bases between them. Germline V gene data show CDR1 as MDHEN and CDR2 as SYDVKM. The CDR3 length is 16 residues. In DNA form, the CDR3 reads TGTGCCAGCACTTTTTATTCGCGGGGCTTAGGTCAGCCCCAGCATTTT. It specifies CASTFYSRGLGQPQHF.

The chain carries TRBV7-9 and TRBJ2-5; 12 nucleotides match TRBD2. V shed 5 bases, J shed 2 bases, and the junction held 6 bases outside the gene matches. The length of the CDR3 is 16 residues. Per the germline V gene, CDR1 is SEHNR and CDR2 is FQNEAQ (reference sequence). CDR3 protein: CASSPGGTSGQETQYF. CDR3 in DNA: TGTGCCAGCAGCCCAGGAGGGACTAGCGGGCAAGAGACCCAGTACTTC.

The gene calls are TRBV28 and TRBJ1-1; D call uncertain. Germline V gene lookup returns CDR1 MDHEN and CDR2 SYDVKM. V lost 2 bases to trimming and J lost 1 base, with 5 bases between them. This CDR3 contains 13 residues. The CDR3 loop reads CASSLVQNTEAFF. The CDR3 DNA follows: TGTGCCAGCAGTTTAGTACAGAACACTGAAGCTTTCTTT.

J is TRBJ1-4 and V is TRBV6-5; tentative D call: TRBD1 (5 bases). CDR3 length: 15 amino acids. Looked up from germline, CDR1 is MNHEY and CDR2 is SVGAGI. V dropped 0 bases and J dropped 2 bases, with 7 bases sitting between them. CDR3 region: CASSYSGTTNEKLFF. The CDR3 DNA reads TGTGCCAGCAGTTACTCAGGGACCACTAATGAAAAACTGTTTTTT.

This clone has only one observation. V gene TRBV6-6 combines with J gene TRBJ1-4; TRBD1 agrees at 8 bases. The germline CDR1 and CDR2 sequences are MNHNY and SVGAGI (reference sequence). The CDR3 is 14 residues long. The V gene end was trimmed by 7 bases and the J gene end by 4 bases; junction bases not matched to a gene: 5. In DNA form, the CDR3 reads TGTGCCAGCAAGCCCGGACAGGGTAATGAAAAACTGTTTTTT. Encoded protein: CASKPGQGNEKLFF.

The chain uses TRBV19 and TRBJ2-2; D unresolved. The CDR3 length is 13 residues. The V gene's germline CDR1 is LNHDA and CDR2 SQIVND (reference sequence). V lost 3 bases and J 6 bases, leaving 8 bases between the germline ends. The CDR3 nucleotides read TGTGCCAGTAGTATCTCGGCCTCCGGGGAGCTGTTTTTT. This sequence encodes CASSISASGELFF.

The rearrangement joins TRBV29-1 to TRBJ2-3; D is possibly TRBD1 or TRBD2 (6 bases each). The CDR3 length is 16 residues. The V and J ends lost 8 bases and 4 bases respectively, with 25 bases between them. Germline assignment: CDR1 SQVTM and CDR2 ANQGSEA. This CDR3 is CSSTYGGGIDADTQYF. As DNA, the CDR3 is TGCAGCTCAACCTACGGAGGGGGGATAGACGCAGATACGCAGTATTTT.

The J gene is TRBJ2-5, the V gene TRBV10-3; 10 bases match TRBD1. The CDR3 runs 14 residues. CDR1 and CDR2 from the germline V gene are ENHRY and SYGVKD. The ends lost 6 bases at V and 2 bases at J; junction bases unmatched: 3. The CDR3 protein is CAIRPGQGQETQYF. In DNA, the CDR3 is TGTGCCATCAGACCGGGACAGGGGCAAGAGACCCAGTACTTC.

This rearrangement joins TRBV6-1 to TRBJ1-5, with a possible D match to TRBD1 (6 bases). The CDR3 covers 15 residues. Germline V CDR1 and CDR2: MNHNS, SASEGT. Trimming stripped 3 bases from V and 2 bases from J, with 11 bases between. CDR3 residues: CASSDNRAGNQPQHF. CDR3 in DNA: TGTGCCAGCAGTGACAACAGGGCCGGCAATCAGCCCCAGCATTTT.

Here the CDR3 DNA reads TGTGCCAGCAGCCCGGCCGACACTCAAGGGGGGACCCAGTACTTC. Translation gives CASSPADTQGGTQYF. The J gene is TRBJ2-5, the V gene TRBV5-4, with a possible D match to TRBD1 (6 bases). CDR1 is SGHNT, CDR2 YYREEE, per germline (reference sequence). This CDR3 has 15 residues. The V gene lost 4 bases and the J gene lost 7 bases, with 20 bases spanning the gap.

This chain uses TRBV6-5 with TRBJ1-2, with D maybe TRBD1 (5 bases). V was pared by 5 bases and J by 3 bases, with 7 bases between. Germline V CDR1 and CDR2: MNHEY, SVGAGI. This CDR3 has 12 residues. The CDR3 reads CASSTGYYGYTF. The CDR3 DNA follows: TGTGCCAGCAGTACAGGTTACTATGGCTACACCTTC.

The chain combines TRBV27 with TRBJ2-4; D remains ambiguous. V was trimmed by 6 bases and J by 9 bases, leaving 9 bases between them. In germline, CDR1 is MNHEY, CDR2 SMNVEV (reference sequence). This CDR3 is built from 11 residues. The CDR3 sequence: CASRNVGIQYF. In nucleotides, the CDR3 is TGTGCCAGCAGAAATGTCGGCATTCAGTACTTC.

The chain couples TRBV29-1 to TRBJ2-3, with 9 bases identical to TRBD2. The CDR3 has 14 amino acids. The ends lost 3 bases at V and 8 bases at J; junction bases unmatched: 9. Per the germline V gene, CDR1 is SQVTM and CDR2 is ANQGSEA. CDR3 in amino acids: CSVDLSGRVGTQYF. The CDR3 DNA is TGCAGCGTTGACCTTAGCGGGAGAGTGGGTACGCAGTATTTT.

The rearrangement joins TRBV29-1 to TRBJ2-2, with D hard to call. From germline, CDR1 is SQVTM and CDR2 ANQGSEA. This CDR3 region has 11 residues. V was cut by 4 bases and J by 3 bases, with 3 bases left in between. The CDR3 DNA reads as TGCAGCGTTGGGGACACCGGGGAGCTGTTTTTT. It translates to CSVGDTGELFF.

The sample holds one count of this clone. This rearrangement joins TRBV6-5 to TRBJ2-7, with a possible D match to TRBD2 (6 bases). Germline V gives CDR1 MNHEY, CDR2 SVGAGI. Trimming removed 5 bases at V and 1 base at J, with 15 bases between. This CDR3 region has 15 residues. The CDR3 region is CASSALGGISYEQYF. In DNA form, the CDR3 reads TGTGCCAGCAGTGCACTGGGGGGAATTTCCTACGAGCAGTACTTC.

The genes are TRBV6-6 and TRBJ2-1, with 10 nucleotides matching TRBD2. Per the germline V gene, CDR1 is MNHNY and CDR2 is SVGAGI (reference sequence). This CDR3 contains 16 residues. V shed 2 bases and J 6 bases; nucleotides not matched to a gene: 7. CDR3 nucleotide sequence: TGTGCCAGCAGTTACCCCGAGCGGGAGGGGTTCAATGAGCAGTTCTTC. Translation gives CASSYPEREGFNEQFF.

The J gene is TRBJ1-4, the V gene TRBV5-4; no reliable D call. From germline, CDR1 is SGHNT and CDR2 YYREEE (reference sequence). There are 14 residues in the CDR3. V dropped 6 bases and J dropped 6 bases, with 15 bases sitting between them. The CDR3: CASNSRRDDEKLFF. CDR3 DNA: TGTGCCAGCAACAGTCGGAGGGATGATGAAAAACTGTTTTTT.

In its sample, this clone was seen once. The chain is built from TRBV11-1 and TRBJ2-7; D call uncertain. The germline gives CDR1 SGHAT, CDR2 FQDESV (reference sequence). V dropped 8 bases and J dropped 3 bases, with 8 bases sitting between them. This CDR3 comprises 11 residues. The CDR3 nucleotides read TGTGCCAGCGAGCAGAACTACGAGCAGTACTTC. It yields the protein CASEQNYEQYF.

The chain joins TRBV9 to TRBJ1-1; D remains ambiguous. Trimming left V 6 bases short and J 5 bases short, with 14 bases between. This CDR3 is built from 13 residues. CDR1 is SGDLS and CDR2 is YYNGEE in the germline V gene. CDR3 DNA sequence: TGTGCCAGCACTCAGGAGGACTCGACTGAAGCTTTCTTT. Translation gives CASTQEDSTEAFF.

The chain links TRBV19 to TRBJ1-2; D is unresolved. Trimming removed 6 bases from V and 0 bases from J, with 11 bases in between. In germline, CDR1 is LNHDA, CDR2 SQIVND (reference sequence). CDR3 length: 14 amino acids. CDR3 sequence (DNA): TGTGCCAGTAGAATGAGTGCCTCTAACTATGGCTACACCTTC. Translation: CASRMSASNYGYTF.

This rearrangement joins TRBV28 to TRBJ2-3; TRBD2 agrees at 13 bases. The CDR3 runs 15 residues. The junction had 7 bases not matched to a gene; V was cut back by 6 bases and J by 7 bases. In germline, CDR1 is MDHEN, CDR2 SYDVKM. CDR3 sequence: CASSSLAGGLNTQYF. Written as DNA, the CDR3 is TGTGCCAGCAGCTCACTAGCGGGAGGGCTGAATACGCAGTATTTT.

The chain joins TRBV5-5 to TRBJ2-7; D is possibly TRBD2 (6 bases). The V and J ends lost 5 bases and 6 bases respectively, with 12 bases between them. The CDR3 runs 12 residues. Looked up from germline, CDR1 is SGHKS and CDR2 is YYEKEE (reference sequence). Here the CDR3 reads CASSPYGSEQYF. The DNA for the CDR3 is TGTGCCAGCAGTCCGTACGGGAGCGAGCAGTACTTC.

This chain connects TRBV7-9 to TRBJ2-2; TRBD2 aligns across 12 bases. The V and J ends lost 8 bases and 6 bases, in that order; junction bases with no gene match: 7. This CDR3 is built from 15 residues. Germline CDR1 reads SEHNR; CDR2 reads FQNEAQ (reference sequence). As DNA, the CDR3 is TGTGCCAGCCGAGGACTAGCGGGATCAGCCGGGGAGCTGTTTTTT. Amino acids: CASRGLAGSAGELFF.

V gene TRBV28 combines with J gene TRBJ1-1, with D possibly matching TRBD1 (5 bases). Germline V gene data show CDR1 as MDHEN and CDR2 as SYDVKM. This CDR3 is 13 amino acids long. Trimming removed 1 base from V and 9 bases from J, with 12 bases in between. The CDR3 spells CASSLSRDRKAFF. CDR3 nucleotide sequence: TGTGCCAGCAGTTTATCCAGGGATAGGAAAGCTTTCTTT.

V gene TRBV11-2 combines with J gene TRBJ2-1, with D possibly TRBD1 on 6 matching bases. From germline, CDR1 is SGHAT and CDR2 FQNNGV. The CDR3 runs to 14 residues. V was clipped by 5 bases and J by 4 bases, with 12 bases between them. CDR3 sequence reads: CASSPSGQYNEQFF. CDR3 in DNA: TGTGCCAGCAGCCCCTCCGGACAGTACAATGAGCAGTTCTTC.

The V gene is TRBV6-1, the J gene TRBJ1-1; D is undetermined. This CDR3 is 15 amino acids long. Germline V gene sequence: CDR1 MNHNS, CDR2 SASEGT. V was cut by 2 bases and J by 0 bases, with 10 bases left in between. As DNA, the CDR3 is TGTGCCAGCAGTGAACAGGCAGCGATGAACACTGAAGCTTTCTTT. The encoded protein is CASSEQAAMNTEAFF.

V usage is TRBV4-1 and J usage is TRBJ1-2; D gene unclear. Trimming took off 1 base at V and 3 bases at J, with 18 bases between the two ends. The germline CDR1 and CDR2 sequences are MGHRA and YSYEKL. CDR3 length: 17 amino acids. The CDR3 DNA follows: TGCGCCAGCAGCCAAGGCGTAATATATACCGACGACTATGGCTACACCTTC. Translation gives CASSQGVIYTDDYGYTF.

The gene calls are TRBV28 and TRBJ2-5; 10 nucleotides line up with TRBD1. TRBJ2-7 explains the end of the DNA better; the J call may be wrong. Germline assignment: CDR1 MDHEN and CDR2 SYDVKM. The CDR3 runs 13 residues. The CDR3 DNA follows: TGTGCCAGCAGCTCCGGGACAGGGGACGAGCAGTACTTC. It encodes CASSSGTGDEQYF.

The rearrangement uses TRBV5-1 and TRBJ1-2; 8 nucleotides match TRBD1. V lost 4 bases to trimming and J lost 3 bases; unmatched junction nucleotides: 5. Germline V CDR1 and CDR2: SGHRS, YFSETQ. CDR3 length equals 14 residues. In DNA, the CDR3 is TGCGCCAGCAGCACTGGACAGGGCTACTATGGCTACACCTTC. Amino acids: CASSTGQGYYGYTF.